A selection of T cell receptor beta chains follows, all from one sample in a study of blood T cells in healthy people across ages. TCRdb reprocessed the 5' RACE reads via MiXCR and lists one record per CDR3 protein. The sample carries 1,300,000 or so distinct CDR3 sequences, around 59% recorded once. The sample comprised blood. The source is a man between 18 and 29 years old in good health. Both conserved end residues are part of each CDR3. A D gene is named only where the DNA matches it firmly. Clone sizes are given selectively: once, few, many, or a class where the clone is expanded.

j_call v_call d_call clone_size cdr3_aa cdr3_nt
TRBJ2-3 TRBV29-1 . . CSGVEEGADTQYF TGCAGCGGGGTTGAGGAGGGAGCAGATACGCAGTATTTT
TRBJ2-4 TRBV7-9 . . CASSLLQGPWYF TGTGCCAGCAGCTTACTGCAGGGCCCTTGGTACTTC
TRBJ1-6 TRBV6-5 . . CASSGRGPYNSPLHF TGTGCCAGCAGTGGCCGGGGCCCCTATAATTCACCCCTCCACTTT
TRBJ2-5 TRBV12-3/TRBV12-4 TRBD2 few CASSFGSGKRETQYF TGTGCCAGCAGTTTTGGAAGCGGGAAAAGGGAGACCCAGTACTTC
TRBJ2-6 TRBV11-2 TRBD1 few CASSSIGSNRGHGANVLTF TGTGCCAGCAGCTCGATCGGGTCAAACAGGGGGCATGGGGCCAACGTCCTGACTTTC
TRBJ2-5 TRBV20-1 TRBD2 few CSARELAGVETQYF TGCAGTGCTAGAGAACTAGCGGGAGTTGAGACCCAGTACTTC
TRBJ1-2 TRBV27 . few CASSPPLGGYTF TGTGCCAGCAGTCCACCCCTGGGAGGCTACACCTTC
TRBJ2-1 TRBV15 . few CATSRDRVRRGSYNEQFF TGTGCCACCAGCAGAGATAGGGTACGGCGGGGCTCCTACAATGAGCAGTTCTTC
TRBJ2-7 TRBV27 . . CASKKNFEQYF TGTGCCAGTAAAAAGAACTTCGAGCAGTACTTC
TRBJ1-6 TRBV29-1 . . CSADVLRSPLHF TGCAGCGCCGACGTCCTACGTTCACCCCTCCACTTT
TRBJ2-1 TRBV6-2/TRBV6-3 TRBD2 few CASSPSGTAYNEQFF TGTGCCAGCAGTCCTAGCGGGACAGCCTACAATGAGCAGTTCTTC
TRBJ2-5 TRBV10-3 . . CAIRGFWTQYF TGTGCCATCAGGGGTTTTTGGACCCAGTACTTC
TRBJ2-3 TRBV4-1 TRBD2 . CASSQVRREATTDTQYF TGCGCCAGCAGCCAAGTTAGGCGGGAGGCCACCACAGATACGCAGTATTTT
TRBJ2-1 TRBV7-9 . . CASSHRDSFQFF TGTGCCAGCAGTCACCGGGACTCCTTTCAGTTCTTC
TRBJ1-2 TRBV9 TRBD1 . CASSGPPTGTYYGYTF TGTGCCAGCAGCGGCCCTCCGACAGGGACCTACTATGGCTACACCTTC
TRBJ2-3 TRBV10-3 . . CAISGFELSDTQYF TGTGCCATCAGTGGGTTCGAATTGTCAGATACGCAGTATTTT
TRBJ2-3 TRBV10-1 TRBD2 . CASSERRLAGGGDTQYF TGCGCCAGCAGTGAGAGACGGCTAGCGGGAGGTGGAGATACGCAGTATTTT
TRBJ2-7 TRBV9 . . CASSVSPDSYEQYF TGTGCCAGCAGCGTATCACCAGACAGCTACGAGCAGTACTTC